Sequencing of this TCR beta chain was carried out in a study of blood T cell repertoires in COVID-19. About the research overall: COVID-19 samples, acute and convalescent, were from the United States, Italy and Spain. PBMCs, B-cell-depleted T cells, or T cells were the source of the cDNA or gDNA that made up the material.

As processed by the authors: Nucleated cell counts were estimated from reference gene primer amplification. Data came from immunoSEQ multiplex PCR; TCRdb stores just in-frame clones and leaves some out. V and J calls plus clone size are reproduced from that table; the DNA served to infer D and trimming. The sample holds 250,000 to 300,000 clones; 85% to 90% are singletons and the top ten take 0.99%. This clone was seen only once. The CDR3 consists of 14 residues. CDR1 is MNHEY and CDR2 is SVGAGI in the germline V gene. V shed 6 bases, J shed 3 bases, and the junction held 3 bases outside the gene matches.

This rearrangement joins TRBV6-5 to TRBJ1-5; TRBD1 matches 9 bases. The sequence was obtained from a middle-aged woman who had recovered from COVID-19. Source material: peripheral blood. DNA for the CDR3: TGTGCCAGCAGCGACAGGGGGGACAATCAGCCCCAGCATTTT. Protein: CASSDRGDNQPQHF.